A selection of T cell receptor beta chains follows, all from one sample in a study of T cells after yellow fever vaccination. Each CDR3 protein is one row after TCRdb ran MiXCR on the 5' RACE reads. The sample yields under 400,000 distinct CDR3 sequences, approximately 10% seen once. The material was PBMCs, obtained on the day of the first yellow fever vaccination. Every receptor here comes from a young man who received the YFV17D yellow fever vaccine. Both conserved end residues are part of each CDR3. Expanded clones are given a class, and other clones once, few, many or no size at all.

V gene	clone size	J gene	CDR3 protein
TRBV6-5	NA	TRBJ1-3	CASSYSRQGLGGNTIYF
TRBV14	few	TRBJ2-3	CASSQAEYDTQYF
TRBV12-3/TRBV12-4	NA	TRBJ2-3	CASSFWDRRTDTQYF
TRBV6-5	NA	TRBJ2-1	CASSYSSQASSYNEQFF
TRBV5-1	NA	TRBJ1-1	CASSFRTGPVNTEAFF
TRBV28	NA	TRBJ1-1	CASTQPPGTEAFF
TRBV7-2	few	TRBJ2-5	CASSFLAGEGETQYF
TRBV5-1	few	TRBJ2-3	CASSLDSRLAGALDTQYF
TRBV7-9	few	TRBJ2-1	CASSSGQGYYNEQFF
TRBV3-1	few	TRBJ1-1	CASSQDGGRELAFF
TRBV15	NA	TRBJ2-5	CATSRDAGRETQYF
TRBV7-3	NA	TRBJ2-5	CASSLNPGVETQYF
TRBV7-3	few	TRBJ2-5	CASSLRGGASSSETQYF
TRBV10-3	NA	TRBJ1-4	CALNRRGVCEKLFF
TRBV6-2/TRBV6-3	once	TRBJ2-7	CASSADRGPSYEQYF
TRBV6-1	few	TRBJ2-5	CASSEVSGGPGAQYF
TRBV4-2	many	TRBJ1-4	CASSQGGPGTGGEKLFF
TRBV5-1	NA	TRBJ2-1	CASTLAEAYNEQFF
TRBV7-2	few	TRBJ1-5	CASSLSRTGFNQPQHF
TRBV5-1	few	TRBJ2-3	CASSLIAGNTQYF
TRBV12-3/TRBV12-4	few	TRBJ1-6	CASSPLWGGTDNSPLHF
TRBV6-1	few	TRBJ1-5	CASSPRTGPNQPQHF
TRBV7-9	few	TRBJ1-2	CASSLGQGIESNYGYTF
TRBV4-2	NA	TRBJ2-4	CASSPGLAGGGAKNIQYF